The 22 T cell receptor beta chains reported below all come from one sample, sequenced in a study of CXCR3-negative and CXCR3-positive naive CD8 T cells. Notes on the study in general: Naive cells that were CXCR3-positive had more hydrophobic TRB CDR3s (compared with CXCR3-negative naive cells).

Researchers prepared the TRB cDNA libraries using 5' RACE with UMI labels. TCRdb re-called the 5' RACE reads; one entry per CDR3 protein, DNA not given. The sample's table shows 130,000 or so distinct CDR3 sequences. Their antigen targets remain unknown. Sequencing was performed on naive CXCR3+ CD8+ T cells from blood. The subset was: CD45RO-CCR7+CD27+CD95- naive CD8+ T cells expressing CXCR3 (TNR3+). Receptors originate from a human donor in good health. Some clones in this sample may be carry-over from other donors' samples.

The chain has TRBV7-8 and TRBJ1-6; the D gene TCRdb calls, TRBD1, cannot be checked with no DNA. Germline V gene lookup returns CDR1 SGHVS and CDR2 FQNEAQ. This CDR3 contains 18 residues. Here the CDR3 reads CASSLAHGAGARNSPLHF.

The gene calls are TRBV29-1 and TRBJ2-7. This CDR3 is built from 12 residues. Germline loops: CDR1 SQVTM, CDR2 ANQGSEA. Here the CDR3 reads CSVCDGPYEQYF.

CDR3 residues: CSALGSYNSPLHF. The chain uses TRBV20-1 and TRBJ1-6. The CDR3 is made up of 13 amino acids. Germline CDR1 reads DFQATT; CDR2 reads SNEGSKA (reference sequence).

J is TRBJ2-7 and V is TRBV5-6. The length of the CDR3 is 13 residues. Germline V gene sequence: CDR1 SGHDT, CDR2 YYEEEE. The CDR3 reads CASSGGAHYEQYF.

The V call is TRBV14, the J call TRBJ2-3; TCRdb reports TRBD1, a call that lacks DNA to check it against. Looked up from germline, CDR1 is SGHDN and CDR2 is FVKESK. The CDR3 contains 18 residues. CDR3 amino acids: CASNPKSAGSGYTDTQYF. The full variable domain, completed using reference TRBV14 and TRBJ2-3, is EAGVTQFPSHSVIEKGQTVTLRCDPISGHDNLYWYRRVMGKEIKFLLHFVKESKQDESGMPNNRFLAERTGGTYSTLKVQPAELEDSGVYFCASNPKSAGSGYTDTQYFGPGTRLTVL.

The chain links TRBV19 to TRBJ1-1; the TCRdb D gene call, TRBD1, has no DNA to confirm it. The CDR3 is 12 amino acids. CDR1 LNHDA and CDR2 SQIVND come from the germline V gene (reference sequence). The CDR3 sequence: CASRIGGSEAFF.

The chain recombines TRBV6-5 with TRBJ2-1; TCRdb selects TRBD2, and the lack of DNA leaves this call unchecked. Germline V gives CDR1 MNHEY, CDR2 SVGAGI. The CDR3 consists of 15 residues. CDR3: CASSQSSGGINEQFF.

The rearrangement links TRBV6-2 or TRBV6-3 to TRBJ1-3. The CDR3 length is 17 residues. CDR1 and CDR2 (germline): MNHEY, SVGEGT. This CDR3 reads CASSLAENSFSGNTIYF.

The V gene is TRBV7-9, the J gene TRBJ2-1; TCRdb's assignment of TRBD1 cannot be checked, as there is no DNA. Per the germline V gene, CDR1 is SEHNR and CDR2 is FQNEAQ (reference sequence). CDR3 size: 15 residues. CDR3 in amino acids: CASSFTGGGTNEQFF.

The rearrangement joins TRBV12-3 or TRBV12-4 to TRBJ2-5; TCRdb's assignment of TRBD1 cannot be checked, as there is no DNA. This CDR3 spans 13 amino acids. The CDR3: CASRKTGEETQYF.

This chain joins TRBV19 and TRBJ1-1. Germline lookup yields CDR1 LNHDA and CDR2 SQIVND (reference sequence). CDR3 size: 11 residues. CDR3 residues: CASRVGTEAFF.

CDR3 in amino acids: CSVHQGVSYEQYF. J is TRBJ2-7 and V is TRBV29-1; TCRdb reports TRBD1, a call that lacks DNA to check it against. CDR1 SQVTM and CDR2 ANQGSEA come from the germline V gene. This CDR3 region has 13 residues.

V is TRBV4-1 and J is TRBJ2-3; the D call of TRBD2 rests on TCRdb alone, since no DNA is present to check it. CDR3 length: 16 amino acids. CDR1 is MGHRA, CDR2 YSYEKL, per germline. CDR3 sequence: CASSQESGGGADTQYF.

The chain links TRBV6-5 to TRBJ2-1; the TCRdb D gene call, TRBD1, has no DNA to confirm it. This CDR3 is 15 amino acids long. CDR1 and CDR2 (germline): MNHEY, SVGAGI. This CDR3 reads CASSYGGGNDNEQFF.

The V and J genes are TRBV15 and TRBJ2-1; TCRdb selects TRBD2, and the lack of DNA leaves this call unchecked. Germline V CDR1 and CDR2: LNHNV, YYDKDF (reference sequence). This CDR3 comprises 16 residues. The CDR3 protein is CATSRDGVGEDNEQFF.

The chain links TRBV18 to TRBJ1-1. The CDR3 has 14 amino acids. The germline V gene has CDR1 KGHSH and CDR2 LQKENI. The CDR3 region is CASSPIGPNTEAFF. The full variable domain, in which reference TRBV18 and TRBJ1-1 provide the parts outside the CDR3, is NAGVMQNPRHLVRRRGQEARLRCSPMKGHSHVYWYRQLPEEGLKFMVYLQKENIIDESGMPKERFSAEFPKEGPSILRIQQVVRGDSAAYFCASSPIGPNTEAFFGQGTRLTVV.

The rearrangement links TRBV7-9 to TRBJ2-5. This CDR3 has 14 residues. In germline, CDR1 is SEHNR, CDR2 FQNEAQ (reference sequence). This CDR3 reads CASSSRLAGETQYF.

The gene calls are TRBV20-1 and TRBJ2-2. The CDR3 runs 15 residues. CDR1 and CDR2 (germline): DFQATT, SNEGSKA (reference sequence). The CDR3 region is CSARVDAWNTGELFF.

V usage is TRBV7-6 and J usage is TRBJ2-6; there is no DNA to check the TCRdb D call of TRBD2. The germline V gene has CDR1 SGHVS and CDR2 FNYEAQ. This CDR3 contains 20 residues. The chain's CDR3 is CASSPDPGTSGFSGANVLTF.

The chain uses TRBV7-2 and TRBJ1-3; checking the TCRdb D call of TRBD1 is not possible without DNA. Germline V lookup: CDR1 SGHTA, CDR2 FQGNSA. The CDR3 runs to 16 residues. This chain's CDR3 is CASSLGGWGTGNTIYF.

The J gene is TRBJ2-5, the V gene TRBV7-3; TCRdb gives TRBD1 as the D gene, but with no DNA this cannot be confirmed. CDR1 is SGHTA and CDR2 is FQGTGA in the germline V gene. The CDR3 consists of 14 residues. The CDR3 loop reads CASSASAGGETQYF.

The V gene is TRBV20-1, the J gene TRBJ1-6. CDR3 length equals 13 residues. CDR1 is DFQATT and CDR2 is SNEGSKA in the germline V gene (reference sequence). CDR3 sequence reads: CSARGKEYSPLHF.